A selection of T cell receptor beta chains follows, all from one sample in a study of primary melanoma T cells and metastatic recurrence. Sequencing was performed with immunoSEQ multiplex PCR; in TCRdb, only in-frame clones are kept and a portion is missing. The table lists around 120 clones, roughly 70% of them singletons. Material for sequencing was melanoma tumor tissue. Source of these receptors: a human donor with melanoma. Each CDR3 is given with its conserved first and last residue. Each record gives: V gene, clone size, D gene, J gene, CDR3 protein. The D gene is left open where the match is weak. Rows give clone size only sometimes, using once, few, many, or a class for an expanded clone.

TRBV29-1	.	TRBD2	TRBJ2-7	CSGSSGSYEQYF
TRBV19	once	TRBD1	TRBJ2-3	CASSDRGPDTQYF
TRBV19	few	TRBD1	TRBJ1-5	CASRTPGGRQPQHF
TRBV28	.	TRBD1	TRBJ1-1	CASRSDRVNTEAFF
TRBV15	few	TRBD2	TRBJ2-1	CATRPERGRVPNEQFF
TRBV7-6	.	TRBD2	TRBJ2-2	CASSPGGNTGELFF
TRBV6-8	.	TRBD2	TRBJ2-1	CASSPTSGRSNEQFF
TRBV11-3	once	.	TRBJ1-6	CASSFMGHNSPLHF
TRBV5-1	.	TRBD1	TRBJ1-1	CASIGTGGRRTEAFF
TRBV6-8	.	.	TRBJ2-3	CASSPTSWGRDTQYF
TRBV11-3	.	TRBD1	TRBJ2-2	CASSFPPGQLNTGELFF
TRBV2	.	TRBD1	TRBJ2-7	CASSDRGVYEQYF
TRBV28	few	.	TRBJ1-1	CATQPRMRQGLNTEAFF
TRBV11-3	.	.	TRBJ2-3	CASSLVLGFGDTQYF
TRBV6-8	.	TRBD2	TRBJ2-5	CASSHEASGQETQYF
TRBV6-8	.	TRBD1	TRBJ2-7	CASSESFTGQGSSYEQYF
TRBV6-8	.	TRBD2	TRBJ2-1	CASNQRGSYNEQFF
TRBV19	.	.	TRBJ2-2	CASSITPTGELFF
TRBV6-8	.	TRBD2	TRBJ2-1	CASSGERGTSGKQFF
TRBV28	.	.	TRBJ1-4	CASSPTSLRLNEKLFF
TRBV19	.	TRBD1	TRBJ2-7	CASSMSGQGSYEQYF
TRBV11-3	.	TRBD1	TRBJ1-5	CASSLGTGPYSNQPQHF
TRBV11-3	.	.	TRBJ2-1	CASNPTTGFYNEQFF
TRBV18	.	.	TRBJ2-2	CASSPLQQGSNTGELFF
TRBV19	few	TRBD2	TRBJ2-3	CASSIGSERDITDTQYF
TRBV6-7	.	.	TRBJ1-5	CASSEVLGWETLNQPQHF
TRBV6-8	.	TRBD2	TRBJ2-7	CATRTSAYGYYEQYF
TRBV19	.	.	TRBJ1-5	CASSEQEYQPQHF
TRBV18	.	.	TRBJ2-3	CASSPSGLTDTQYF
TRBV15	.	TRBD1	TRBJ2-2	CASSLGTGGTGELFF
TRBV29-1	few	.	TRBJ2-1	CSVEGWSETANEQFF
TRBV2	.	TRBD1	TRBJ1-2	CASSLQGNGYTF
TRBV19	few	TRBD1	TRBJ1-1	CASSGGTAAEAFF
TRBV18	few	TRBD2	TRBJ2-5	CASSPAGLAGGETQYF
TRBV30	.	.	TRBJ1-1	CAWSVPGLRTEAFF
TRBV28	.	TRBD1	TRBJ1-2	CASSVQGAYGYTF
TRBV6-8	.	TRBD1	TRBJ2-5	CASSRDSQKTQYF
TRBV28	once	TRBD2	TRBJ2-1	CASMGLAVVYNEQFF
TRBV6-8	.	.	TRBJ2-6	CASSPQGDGANVLTF
TRBV19	.	TRBD2	TRBJ2-7	CASSIPGLADEQYF
TRBV6-8	.	.	TRBJ2-7	CASSSRPLYEQYF
TRBV6-8	.	TRBD2	TRBJ2-5	CASSPGLAGQETQYF
TRBV12-5	.	TRBD2	TRBJ2-5	CASGLDRFGREEETQYF
TRBV10-2	.	.	TRBJ2-7	CASSNGRSYEQYF
TRBV30	.	TRBD2	TRBJ2-1	CAWGLAGSYALEKSSYNEQFF
TRBV11-3	.	.	TRBJ2-3	CASSDRLAASTDTQYF
TRBV30	.	.	TRBJ1-2	CAWSLVEGQGYGYTF
TRBV11-3	.	TRBD2	TRBJ2-2	CASSYGTSGTGELFF